These 19 T cell receptor beta chains came from one sample sequenced in a study of blood T cell repertoires in COVID-19. Using immunoSEQ multiplex PCR, the repertoire was profiled, and TCRdb retains in-frame clones only, with some absent. Among 250,000 to 300,000 clones listed, under 90% were seen once. The sequenced material came from PBMCs or T cells enriched from blood (not recorded which). The receptors originated from a woman between 50 and 59 years old who had been exposed to COVID-19.

The rearrangement uses TRBV2 and TRBJ1-1, with 9 bases lining up with TRBD1. Per germline, CDR1 SNHLY and CDR2 FYNNEI. J gave up 6 bases and V 6 bases, and 14 bases lay outside the gene matches. The CDR3 spans 16 residues. The CDR3 sequence: CASSQKTRDRAAEAFF. In DNA form, the CDR3 reads TGTGCCAGCAGCCAAAAAACTAGGGACAGGGCCGCTGAAGCTTTCTTT.

This chain links TRBV29-1 with TRBJ2-3; possible D gene TRBD2, 5 bases. With 6 bases removed from V and 4 bases from J, the gap between germline ends came to 17 bases. This CDR3 comprises 14 residues. Germline V gene lookup returns CDR1 SQVTM and CDR2 ANQGSEA. The chain's CDR3 is CSVRTPWRPDTQYF. CDR3 coding DNA: TGCAGCGTCAGGACGCCATGGAGGCCAGATACGCAGTATTTT.

V and J are TRBV27 and TRBJ1-1; 10 nucleotides line up with TRBD1. Germline trimming cut 6 bases from V and 0 bases from J; bases unmatched to any gene: 4. In germline, CDR1 is MNHEY, CDR2 SMNVEV (reference sequence). The CDR3 has 15 residues. The CDR3 nucleotides are TGTGCCAGCAGGGACAGGGGGTTGATGAACACTGAAGCTTTCTTT. The encoded protein is CASRDRGLMNTEAFF.

The V call is TRBV6-1, the J call TRBJ2-7; 7 nucleotides match TRBD2. CDR3 length equals 13 residues. Trimming at V came to 3 bases and at J to 5 bases, leaving 4 bases not matched to a gene. Germline loops: CDR1 MNHNS, CDR2 SASEGT. CDR3 sequence: CASSEAGRDEQYF. As DNA, the CDR3 is TGTGCCAGCAGTGAGGCAGGGAGGGACGAGCAGTACTTC.

This sequence joins TRBV5-1 and TRBJ2-3; the match to TRBD1 covers 7 bases. CDR3 length equals 14 residues. Germline CDR1 reads SGHRS; CDR2 reads YFSETQ. V was pared by 4 bases and J by 2 bases, with 4 bases of the junction left unmatched. Written as DNA, the CDR3 is TGCGCCAGCAGCCTAGGACAGGCCACAGATACGCAGTATTTT. This sequence encodes CASSLGQATDTQYF.

This chain connects TRBV28 to TRBJ1-4; TRBD1 aligns across 8 bases. CDR3 length: 13 amino acids. Trimming at V came to 11 bases and at J to 8 bases, leaving 10 bases not matched to a gene. Germline CDR1 and CDR2: MDHEN and SYDVKM. Here the CDR3 reads CASRTGRLEKLFF. DNA for the CDR3: TGTGCCTCTAGGACAGGGAGATTGGAAAAACTGTTTTTT.

The chain combines TRBV3-1 (or the pseudogene TRBV3-2) with TRBJ2-5; a weak D match, TRBD1 (6 bases). Germline V CDR1 and CDR2: LGHDT, YNNKEL (reference sequence). V was trimmed by 2 bases and J by 5 bases, leaving 15 bases between them. This CDR3 has 15 amino acids. CDR3 in amino acids: CASSQRKGQTETQYF. CDR3 nucleotide sequence: TGTGCCAGCAGCCAACGAAAGGGACAAACCGAGACCCAGTACTTC.

The chain uses TRBV2 and TRBJ1-2; TRBD1 agrees at 7 bases. Germline V CDR1 and CDR2: SNHLY, FYNNEI. The CDR3 spans 11 residues. V was pared by 11 bases and J by 10 bases, with 10 bases of the junction left unmatched. CDR3 sequence (DNA): TGTGCCGAAGGGACAGAGATATCCTACACCTTC. Translating it yields CAEGTEISYTF. Looking up the rest from reference TRBV2 and TRBJ1-2 gives the full variable domain: EPEVTQTPSHQVTQMGQEVILRCVPISNHLYFYWYRQILGQKVEFLVSFYNNEISEKSEIFDDQFSVERPDGSNFTLKIRSTKLEDSAMYFCAEGTEISYTFGSGTRLTVV.

The chain employs TRBV10-3 and TRBJ2-1, with 9 bases matching TRBD2. CDR1 and CDR2 (germline): ENHRY, SYGVKD. The CDR3 extends over 13 amino acids. The junction had 8 bases not matched to a gene; V was cut back by 2 bases and J by 15 bases. As DNA, the CDR3 is TGTGCCATCAGTGAGCTGGCGGGGGGGTCGGTGTTCTTC. It codes for CAISELAGGSVFF.

This clone has only a few counts. The V call is TRBV5-1, the J call TRBJ2-2, with 7 bases fitting TRBD1. V gave up 1 base and J gave up 4 bases; unmatched junction bases: 7. The length of the CDR3 is 16 residues. Germline values: CDR1 SGHRS, CDR2 YFSETQ. The DNA of the CDR3 is TGCGCCAGCAGCTTGATAGGGGGCGCGAGCACCGGGGAGCTGTTTTTT. It yields the protein CASSLIGGASTGELFF.

The V and J genes are TRBV28 and TRBJ1-5; D ambiguous. V gave up 10 bases and J gave up 5 bases, with 18 bases separating them. Per the germline V gene, CDR1 is MDHEN and CDR2 is SYDVKM. CDR3 length: 14 amino acids. This chain's CDR3 is CATVARSRHQPQHF. CDR3 nucleotide sequence: TGTGCCACCGTAGCCCGGTCGAGGCATCAGCCCCAGCATTTT.

The gene calls are TRBV5-5 and TRBJ1-5; a possible D gene is TRBD1 (5 bases). CDR1 and CDR2 from the germline V gene are SGHKS and YYEKEE (reference sequence). Deletions cut 3 bases from V and 0 bases from J, with 10 bases between. CDR3 length: 15 residues. The CDR3 nucleotides are TGTGCCAGCAGCTACGACAGTTATAGCAATCAGCCCCAGCATTTT. It codes for CASSYDSYSNQPQHF.

The chain couples TRBV5-1 to TRBJ2-1, with TRBD1 matching over 9 bases. The CDR3 is 16 residues long. Per germline, CDR1 SGHRS and CDR2 YFSETQ. The V gene end was trimmed by 2 bases and the J gene end by 4 bases; junction bases not matched to a gene: 7. CDR3 DNA sequence: TGCGCCAGCAGCTTTTTATACGGGACAGGGTACAATGAGCAGTTCTTC. Its protein product is CASSFLYGTGYNEQFF.

The rearrangement links TRBV18 to TRBJ2-1; TRBD2 matches at 13 bases. CDR1 and CDR2 from the germline V gene are KGHSH and LQKENI. This CDR3 is built from 19 residues. Trimming removed 1 base from V and 3 bases from J; junction bases left unmatched: 9. Written as DNA, the CDR3 is TGTGCCAGCTCACCACGGACTAGCGGGGGTGGGGATAACTACAATGAGCAGTTCTTC. Translation: CASSPRTSGGGDNYNEQFF.

The sample holds one count of this clone. The V gene is TRBV7-9, the J gene TRBJ2-7; TRBD2 aligns across 8 bases. V lost 0 bases to trimming and J lost 5 bases; unmatched junction nucleotides: 0. From germline, CDR1 is SEHNR and CDR2 FQNEAQ (reference sequence). The CDR3 sequence is 13 residues long. In nucleotides, the CDR3 is TGTGCCAGCAGCTTAGCAGCGGGGGACGAGCAGTACTTC. Translated: CASSLAAGDEQYF.

The sample holds one count of this clone. The gene calls are TRBV3-1 (or the pseudogene TRBV3-2) and TRBJ2-5, with a possible D match to TRBD2 (5 bases). CDR1 LGHDT and CDR2 YNNKEL come from the germline V gene (reference sequence). Trimming took off 0 bases at V and 6 bases at J, with 5 bases between the two ends. This CDR3 is built from 12 residues. In DNA, the CDR3 is TGTGCCAGCAGCCAAGACGGGAAGACCCAGTACTTC. Translating gives CASSQDGKTQYF.

V usage is TRBV5-1 and J usage is TRBJ2-7, with 7 bases fitting TRBD1. This CDR3 is built from 17 residues. Losses at the gene ends were 4 bases for V and 0 bases for J; bases not matched to a gene: 13. Germline-derived CDR1 and CDR2 are SGHRS and YFSETQ. DNA of the CDR3: TGCGCCAGCAGCGGGATACCACAGGGGATGTCCTCCTACGAGCAGTACTTC. As protein: CASSGIPQGMSSYEQYF.

The sample holds a few counts of this clone. V usage is TRBV6-5 and J usage is TRBJ1-2; 9 bases align to TRBD1. CDR1 MNHEY and CDR2 SVGAGI come from the germline V gene. CDR3 size: 14 residues. Trimming at V came to 5 bases and at J to 5 bases, leaving 6 bases not matched to a gene. CDR3 amino acids: CASSQQGAGYGYTF. In DNA form, the CDR3 reads TGTGCCAGCAGTCAACAGGGGGCTGGTTATGGCTACACCTTC.

The chain couples TRBV28 to TRBJ1-1; 7 bases align to TRBD1. Germline V gene lookup returns CDR1 MDHEN and CDR2 SYDVKM. V lost 6 bases, J lost 0 bases, and 1 base stayed unmatched. CDR3 length: 13 residues. In DNA form, the CDR3 reads TGTGCCAGCAGCGGGACAGTGAACACTGAAGCTTTCTTT. This sequence encodes CASSGTVNTEAFF.